This T cell receptor (beta chain) was captured by sequencing in a study of blood T cell repertoires in COVID-19. For the study at large: COVID-19 samples from acute and convalescent phases originated in the United States, Italy and Spain.

Per the original methods: Researchers report that nucleated cell counts were estimated from reference gene primer amplification. Only in-frame clones appear in the TCRdb table, and some are missing; sequencing was by immunoSEQ multiplex PCR. V, J and clone size are those of that table, while D and trimming were read from the DNA. This table holds about 220,000 clones, approximately 84% found once. The CDR3 spans 12 residues. Germline assignment: CDR1 MGHRA and CDR2 YSYEKL. J gave up 6 bases and V 5 bases, and 3 bases lay outside the gene matches. This sequence originates from a woman aged 30 to 39 who had recovered from COVID-19. This chain connects TRBV4-1 to TRBJ1-1, with 7 bases that match TRBD1. The sequenced sample was peripheral blood. CDR3 in amino acids: CASSGQDPEAFF. DNA of the CDR3: TGCGCCAGCAGCGGACAGGATCCTGAAGCTTTCTTT.